What follows are 9 T cell receptor beta chains derived from one specimen sequenced in a study of cytomegalovirus exposure and HLA in healthy donors. The PCR used 60 Vbeta and 13 Jbeta primers. Sequenced by immunoSEQ multiplex PCR; TCRdb stores in-frame clones only, minus some. Here the sample spans around 130,000 clones, just over 75% being singletons. Sequencing used PBMCs. All receptors come from a woman in her fifties or sixties in good health and CMV-seronegative.

This rearrangement joins TRBV11-1 to TRBJ2-2; perhaps TRBD1 as D (6 bases). The CDR3 spans 13 residues. Per the germline V gene, CDR1 is SGHAT and CDR2 is FQDESV (reference sequence). The V and J ends lost 5 bases and 5 bases respectively, with 9 bases between them. For the CDR3, the DNA is TGTGCCAGCAGCAACAGGGTTACCGGGGAGCTGTTTTTT. Translation: CASSNRVTGELFF.

The chain recombines TRBV7-9 with TRBJ2-1, with 11 bases fitting TRBD2. The V and J ends lost 5 bases and 5 bases, in that order; junction bases with no gene match: 5. There are 15 residues in the CDR3. Germline V lookup: CDR1 SEHNR, CDR2 FQNEAQ (reference sequence). Written as DNA, the CDR3 is TGTGCCAGCAGCCGACTAGCGGGACTTAACAATGAGCAGTTCTTC. Translated: CASSRLAGLNNEQFF.

V usage is TRBV6-5 and J usage is TRBJ1-1; 7 positions match TRBD1. CDR3 length equals 14 residues. With 6 bases clipped from V and 6 bases from J, the junction kept 10 bases outside the gene matches. Germline CDR1 MNHEY, CDR2 SVGAGI. The CDR3 loop reads CASSSDRANAEAFF. The CDR3 nucleotides are TGTGCCAGCAGCTCCGACAGGGCAAATGCTGAAGCTTTCTTT.

The rearrangement joins TRBV30 to TRBJ1-2; D is possibly TRBD1 (5 bases). This CDR3 is 14 amino acids long. CDR1 is GTSNPN, CDR2 SVGIG, per germline (reference sequence). Deletions cut 0 bases from V and 3 bases from J, with 11 bases between. As DNA, the CDR3 is TGTGCCTGGAGTGTACGGGGGTACCACTATGGCTACACCTTC. Residues: CAWSVRGYHYGYTF. The whole variable domain, filled in from reference TRBV30 and TRBJ1-2, reads SQTIHQWPATLVQPVGSPLSLECTVEGTSNPNLYWYRQAAGRGLQLLFYSVGIGQISSEVPQNLSASRPQDRQFILSSKKLLLSDSGFYLCAWSVRGYHYGYTFGSGTRLTVV.

The genes are TRBV9 and TRBJ2-1; 11 nucleotides line up with TRBD2. The CDR3 sequence is 16 residues long. Germline trimming cut 4 bases from V and 6 bases from J; bases unmatched to any gene: 9. The germline V gene has CDR1 SGDLS and CDR2 YYNGEE. This chain's CDR3 is CASSPFSGRALNEQFF. CDR3 nucleotides: TGTGCCAGCAGCCCATTTAGCGGGAGGGCCCTCAATGAGCAGTTCTTC.

CDR3 nucleotides: TGTGCCAGCAGCCCCGGACTAGCGGGAGGAAGGGACGGGGAGCTGTTTTTT. This translates into CASSPGLAGGRDGELFF. V is TRBV5-6 and J is TRBJ2-2, with 14 bases lining up with TRBD2. The CDR3 spans 17 residues. The J segment lost 7 bases and the V segment lost 4 bases, leaving 9 bases of the junction unmatched. Germline lookup yields CDR1 SGHDT and CDR2 YYEEEE.

The chain links TRBV19 to TRBJ2-1; 9 bases fit TRBD1. From germline, CDR1 is LNHDA and CDR2 SQIVND (reference sequence). The CDR3 is made up of 17 amino acids. V shed 10 bases, J shed 5 bases, and the junction held 18 bases outside the gene matches. The DNA for the CDR3 is TGTGCCACCCAGGGACAGGGAAAATCCGGGCCTAACAATGAGCAGTTCTTC. This codes for CATQGQGKSGPNNEQFF.

The chain is built from TRBV6-5 and TRBJ1-1; D is unclear. Per germline, CDR1 MNHEY and CDR2 SVGAGI. This CDR3 contains 15 residues. Trimming stripped 5 bases from V and 3 bases from J, with 16 bases between. DNA of the CDR3: TGTGCCAGCAGTACCGTTGGGGAGCGGGACACTGAAGCTTTCTTT. This translates into CASSTVGERDTEAFF.

This clone appeared once. The V gene is TRBV15, the J gene TRBJ1-1; D call uncertain. With 9 bases removed from V and 7 bases from J, the gap between germline ends came to 12 bases. The CDR3 is made up of 11 amino acids. Germline CDR1 is LNHNV and CDR2 is YYDKDF (reference sequence). The CDR3 spells CATGRPGEAFF. CDR3 nucleotides: TGTGCCACGGGGAGACCGGGTGAAGCTTTCTTT.